The present T cell receptor beta chain was sequenced within a study of blood T cell repertoires in COVID-19. Study context: There were acute and convalescent COVID-19 samples, and they came from the United States, Italy and Spain.

Germline CDR1 and CDR2: SGDLS and YYNGEE. Trimming removed 1 base from V and 5 bases from J, with 14 bases in between. This CDR3 comprises 15 residues. Libraries were prepared by immunoSEQ multiplex PCR; TCRdb keeps only in-frame clonotypes and omits some of them. The sample yields about 310,000 clones, about nine tenths seen once. The TCR comes from a man in his 60s who had recovered from COVID-19. This chain connects TRBV9 to TRBJ2-3; D is undetermined. Material: PBMCs or T cells enriched from blood (not recorded which). CDR3 protein: CASSVRSYALDTQYF. CDR3 DNA sequence: TGTGCCAGCAGCGTAAGATCCTACGCGTTAGATACGCAGTATTTT. Complete variable domain (other parts from reference TRBV9 and TRBJ2-3): DSGVTQTPKHLITATGQRVTLRCSPRSGDLSVYWYQQSLDQGLQFLIQYYNGEERAKGNILERFSAQQFPDLHSELNLSSLELGDSALYFCASSVRSYALDTQYFGPGTRLTVL.